This T cell receptor (beta chain) was identified in a study of blood T cell repertoires in COVID-19. The method was immunoSEQ multiplex PCR; TCRdb's version includes in-frame clones alone and lacks a portion of them. The sample lists about 120,000 clones, roughly four fifths seen once, with 9.5% to 13% in the top ten. The germline V gene encodes CDR1 SEHNR and CDR2 FQNEAQ (reference sequence). The ends were cut back, 2 bases at V and 7 bases at J, with 11 bases in the middle. This CDR3 spans 14 amino acids. The TCR comes from a human donor in a cohort sampled during active COVID-19. Sequencing was carried out using peripheral blood. This chain connects TRBV7-9 to TRBJ2-2, with D possibly being TRBD2 (5 bases). For the CDR3, the DNA is TGTGCCAGCAGCTTACGTCGGGAAGGCGGGGAGCTGTTTTTT. This encodes CASSLRREGGELFF.